A selection of T cell receptor beta chains follows, all from one sample in a study of blood T cell repertoires in COVID-19. Using immunoSEQ multiplex PCR, the repertoire was profiled, and TCRdb retains in-frame clones only, with some absent. The repertoire holds tens of thousands of clones, just over 85% seen once, with 4% to 5.5% in the top ten. Sequencing was carried out using peripheral blood. These receptors came from a human donor in a cohort sampled during active COVID-19. Both conserved end residues are part of each CDR3. The D gene is left open where the match is weak. Clone size is shown for a subset of rows, as once, few, many or a class of expanded clone.

few	TRBV27	TRBJ1-5	TRBD1	CASSSKTGWDQPQHF	TGTGCCAGCAGTTCAAAGACAGGGTGGGATCAGCCCCAGCATTTT
NA	TRBV27	TRBJ2-1	TRBD2	CASSVAGRYNEQFF	TGTGCCAGCAGTGTAGCGGGCCGCTACAATGAGCAGTTCTTC
NA	TRBV5-1	TRBJ2-1	TRBD2	CASSLLVAGGYNEQFF	TGCGCCAGCAGCTTACTCGTAGCGGGAGGCTACAATGAGCAGTTCTTC
NA	TRBV2	TRBJ2-1	TRBD2	CASSRAGAAYNEQFF	TGTGCCAGCAGTCGAGCGGGGGCCGCGTACAATGAGCAGTTCTTC
NA	TRBV4-3	TRBJ2-5	TRBD2	CASSQDPGLAGDETQYF	TGCGCCAGCAGCCAAGACCCTGGACTAGCGGGGGACGAGACCCAGTACTTC
NA	TRBV19	TRBJ2-6	NA	CASSDNSGANVLTF	TGTGCCAGTAGTGACAACTCTGGGGCCAACGTCCTGACTTTC
once	TRBV28	TRBJ2-4	NA	CASSLKGGAAKNIQYF	TGTGCCAGCAGTTTGAAAGGGGGGGCTGCCAAAAACATTCAGTACTTC
NA	TRBV7-2	TRBJ1-6	TRBD1	CASSLVITGGNSPLHF	TGTGCCAGCAGCTTAGTAATAACAGGGGGTAATTCACCCCTCCACTTT
once	TRBV14	TRBJ1-4	NA	CASSPGRPEKLFF	TGTGCCAGCAGCCCCGGGAGACCCGAAAAACTGTTTTTT
NA	TRBV5-6	TRBJ2-7	NA	CASSLAPGLYEQYF	TGTGCCAGCAGCTTGGCCCCCGGACTCTACGAGCAGTACTTC
NA	TRBV11-2	TRBJ1-1	NA	CASSRPPTIEAFF	TGTGCCAGCAGCCGCCCCCCGACAATTGAAGCTTTCTTT
NA	TRBV24-1	TRBJ2-3	TRBD2	CATSSSIGDYSTDTQYF	TGTGCCACCAGTTCTAGCATAGGGGACTATAGCACAGATACGCAGTATTTT
NA	TRBV6-6	TRBJ1-4	NA	CASSYSGGTNEKLFF	TGTGCCAGCAGTTACTCAGGGGGAACTAATGAAAAACTGTTTTTT
NA	TRBV20-1	TRBJ1-6	NA	CSASSRGSDNSPLHF	TGCAGTGCTAGTAGCAGGGGCTCGGATAATTCACCCCTCCACTTT
NA	TRBV18	TRBJ1-5	NA	CASSPLAAADTQPQHF	TGTGCCAGCTCACCCCTCGCGGCTGCGGACACTCAGCCCCAGCATTTT
NA	TRBV18	TRBJ1-4	NA	CASSPRAGRVGEKLFF	TGTGCCAGCTCACCTCGGGCTGGGCGGGTTGGCGAAAAACTGTTTTTT
few	TRBV5-1	TRBJ1-2	TRBD1	CASSLARLGTGYGYTF	TGCGCCAGCAGCTTGGCCAGATTAGGGACAGGCTATGGCTACACCTTC
NA	TRBV28	TRBJ1-4	NA	CACGGEGEKLFF	TGTGCCTGCGGAGGGGAGGGTGAAAAACTGTTTTTT
NA	TRBV7-9	TRBJ2-7	TRBD1	CASSNPLGTVVYEQYF	TGTGCCAGCAGCAATCCCCTGGGGACAGTGGTCTACGAGCAGTACTTC
NA	TRBV4-1	TRBJ2-2	NA	CASSQEGGQMITGELFF	TGCGCCAGCAGCCAAGAGGGGGGACAGATGATAACCGGGGAGCTGTTTTTT
NA	TRBV18	TRBJ2-6	NA	CASSPAPSGGSSGANVLTF	TGTGCCAGCTCACCAGCCCCCTCGGGTGGGAGCTCTGGGGCCAACGTCCTGACTTTC
NA	TRBV6-6	TRBJ1-6	NA	CASSPRGRESPLHF	TGTGCCAGCAGTCCCAGGGGAAGAGAATCACCCCTCCACTTT
NA	TRBV6-5	TRBJ2-1	NA	CASSYSGNEQFF	TGTGCCAGCAGTTACTCCGGCAATGAGCAGTTCTTC
NA	TRBV3-1/TRBV3-2	TRBJ2-1	TRBD2	CASSHAGRAGDEQFF	TGTGCCAGCAGCCATGCCGGGAGGGCCGGAGATGAGCAGTTCTTC
NA	TRBV6-2/TRBV6-3	TRBJ1-5	TRBD1	CASSPDRGLASNQPQHF	TGTGCCAGCAGCCCCGACAGGGGGCTAGCTAGCAATCAGCCCCAGCATTTT
NA	TRBV11-2	TRBJ2-2	TRBD1	CASSPDRVGTGELFF	TGTGCCAGCAGCCCCGACAGGGTCGGGACCGGGGAGCTGTTTTTT
NA	TRBV19	TRBJ1-5	TRBD1	CATKGQVYSNQPQHF	TGTGCCACTAAGGGACAGGTGTATAGCAATCAGCCCCAGCATTTT
NA	TRBV18	TRBJ1-4	NA	CASSPFGAGEKLFF	TGTGCCAGCTCACCATTCGGGGCAGGGGAGAAACTGTTTTTT
NA	TRBV9	TRBJ2-1	NA	CASSAVADIRGYNEQFF	TGTGCCAGCAGCGCCGTAGCCGATATCCGGGGGTACAATGAGCAGTTCTTC
NA	TRBV21-1	TRBJ2-5	NA	CASSKLRTDQETQYF	TGTGCCAGCAGCAAGCTCCGGACAGACCAAGAGACCCAGTACTTC
NA	TRBV2	TRBJ2-3	TRBD2	CASSFVGRGGTDTQYF	TGTGCCAGCAGTTTCGTGGGTCGGGGGGGGACAGATACGCAGTATTTT
NA	TRBV6-1	TRBJ2-7	NA	CASSELSSYEQYF	TGTGCCAGCAGTGAATTATCCTCCTACGAGCAGTACTTC
NA	TRBV7-9	TRBJ2-7	NA	CASSSLEGRTYEQYF	TGTGCCAGCAGCTCGTTAGAGGGAAGGACCTACGAGCAGTACTTC
NA	TRBV15	TRBJ1-2	NA	CATSRDRVHGYTF	TGTGCCACCAGCAGGGACAGAGTTCATGGCTACACCTTC
once	TRBV3-1/TRBV3-2	TRBJ2-7	TRBD2	CASSRGKNSGEDEQYF	TGTGCCAGCAGCCGCGGGAAAAATAGCGGGGAGGACGAGCAGTACTTC
NA	TRBV7-9	TRBJ2-1	TRBD2	CASSTRGLAGTDEQFF	TGTGCCAGCAGCACACGGGGACTAGCGGGAACCGATGAGCAGTTCTTC
few	TRBV29-1	TRBJ2-5	TRBD1	CSGLQGTETQYF	TGCAGCGGTCTACAGGGGACAGAGACCCAGTACTTC
NA	TRBV30	TRBJ1-6	NA	CALLRDGSSYNSPLHF	TGTGCCTTACTCCGGGACGGGAGCTCCTATAATTCACCCCTCCACTTT
NA	TRBV7-9	TRBJ2-3	TRBD2	CASSHLAGGGDTQYF	TGTGCCAGCAGCCATCTAGCGGGGGGTGGAGATACGCAGTATTTT
NA	TRBV5-4	TRBJ2-5	TRBD2	CASSLVSGGQETQYF	TGTGCCAGCAGCTTGGTTAGCGGGGGGCAAGAGACCCAGTACTTC
NA	TRBV10-3	TRBJ2-1	TRBD2	CAISRLAGEGNEQFF	TGTGCCATCAGTAGACTAGCGGGAGAAGGGAATGAGCAGTTCTTC
NA	TRBV4-3	TRBJ2-7	TRBD1	CASSQDKVPDRGFYEQYF	TGCGCCAGCAGCCAAGATAAAGTCCCGGACAGGGGTTTTTACGAGCAGTACTTC
few	TRBV2	TRBJ1-6	TRBD1	CASSRDSKGYPLHF	TGTGCCAGCAGTCGGGACAGTAAGGGGTATCCCCTCCACTTT
NA	TRBV5-6	TRBJ2-5	TRBD1	CASSNRTGGEETQYF	TGTGCCAGCAGCAATCGGACAGGGGGCGAGGAGACCCAGTACTTC
once	TRBV5-1	TRBJ2-5	NA	CASSARDGEETQYF	TGCGCCAGCAGCGCGCGGGACGGTGAAGAGACCCAGTACTTC